This T cell receptor beta chain was identified in a study of blood T cell repertoires in COVID-19. Sequenced by immunoSEQ multiplex PCR; TCRdb stores in-frame clones only, minus some. The table includes fewer than 200,000 clones, 83% detected once. CDR3 length: 15 amino acids. V gave up 4 bases and J gave up 7 bases; unmatched junction bases: 8. The germline gives CDR1 LNHDA, CDR2 SQIVND (reference sequence). The chain uses TRBV19 and TRBJ2-2, with 8 bases identical to TRBD1. The receptor comes from a woman between 45 and 60 years old who had recovered from COVID-19. The specimen was PBMCs or T cells enriched from blood (not recorded which). The DNA of the CDR3 is TGTGCCAGTAGTAAACGGACAGGGTACAACGGGGAGCTGTTTTTT. It codes for CASSKRTGYNGELFF.